This paragraph covers one TCR beta chain sequence. The antigen remains undetermined. Using its own MiXCR run on the reads, TCRdb lists one record per CDR3 protein. The repertoire has around 350,000 distinct CDR3 sequences, 15% to 20% of them found once; the top ten carry approximately 10%. This entry belongs to a study of T cell repertoires in cytomegalovirus infection. General study results and limits: CMV-specific TCR beta clonotypes restricted by HLA-C were the ones dominating the ex vivo response.

Sample: PBMCs. The clonotype comes from a human donor in good health (CMV status not recorded). Some clones in this sample may be carry-over from other donors' samples.

The CDR3 sequence: CATSDKGDPKYRQFF. The CDR3 DNA reads as TGTGCCACCAGTGACAAGGGGGACCCCAAGTATAGGCAGTTCTTC. The chain is built from TRBV24-1 and TRBJ2-1, with D perhaps TRBD1 (6 bases). V dropped 4 bases and J dropped 12 bases, with 21 bases sitting between them. Germline V CDR1 and CDR2: KGHDR, SFDVKD. The CDR3 extends over 15 amino acids.